Below are 20 T cell receptor beta chains sequenced from a single sample in a study of shared clonotypes between healthy human individuals. Terminally differentiated effector memory CD45RA+ cells were excluded from the naive CD8 cells, which were CD45RO-negative and positively selected for CCR7. Some clones are missing from TCRdb's copy, which holds only in-frame ones; the method was immunoSEQ multiplex PCR. The table has about 1,900,000 clones, roughly 94% seen once; the top ten hold 1% to 1.5%. The sequenced sample consisted of naive CD8+ T cells sorted from blood. The source of these receptors is a man younger than 35 in good health.

The rearrangement links TRBV27 to TRBJ2-3; D is unclear. Germline values: CDR1 MNHEY, CDR2 SMNVEV (reference sequence). With 6 bases removed from V and 0 bases from J, the gap between germline ends came to 7 bases. The CDR3 extends over 13 amino acids. The CDR3 DNA follows: TGTGCCAGCAGCGGCACTAGCACAGATACGCAGTATTTT. Amino acid sequence: CASSGTSTDTQYF.

The rearrangement joins TRBV29-1 to TRBJ1-1, with D hard to call. Germline CDR1 and CDR2: SQVTM and ANQGSEA. This CDR3 is built from 12 residues. V was clipped by 5 bases and J by 1 base, with 8 bases between them. CDR3 sequence (DNA): TGCAGCGTTTTTATCTGGAACACTGAAGCTTTCTTT. Its translation: CSVFIWNTEAFF.

A word on this clone: In the same sample, other DNA sequences code for this CDR3. V gene TRBV27 combines with J gene TRBJ2-7; possible D gene TRBD2, 6 bases. The CDR3 totals 14 residues. CDR1 is MNHEY and CDR2 is SMNVEV in the germline V gene (reference sequence). V shed 5 bases and J shed 2 bases, with 13 bases lying between them. This CDR3 is CASSPGGTPYEQYF. The CDR3 region has the DNA TGTGCCAGCAGTCCCGGAGGGACTCCCTACGAGCAGTACTTC.

This chain links TRBV19 with TRBJ1-6; D is unresolved. The CDR3 loop spans 15 amino acids. The germline CDR1 and CDR2 sequences are LNHDA and SQIVND (reference sequence). The V gene lost 6 bases and the J gene lost 0 bases, with 9 bases spanning the gap. The CDR3 here is CASREASSYNSPLHF. As DNA, the CDR3 is TGTGCCAGTAGGGAGGCAAGCTCCTATAATTCACCCCTCCACTTT. The full variable domain, rest sourced from reference TRBV19 and TRBJ1-6, is DGGITQSPKYLFRKEGQNVTLSCEQNLNHDAMYWYRQDPGQGLRLIYYSQIVNDFQKGDIAEGYSVSREKKESFPLTVTSAQKNPTAFYLCASREASSYNSPLHFGNGTRLTVT.

On this clone: Distinct nucleotide sequences in the sample also encode this CDR3. The chain carries TRBV7-9 and TRBJ2-5, with a possible D match to TRBD1 (5 bases). Deletions cut 1 base from V and 3 bases from J, with 6 bases between. The CDR3 contains 13 residues. In germline, CDR1 is SEHNR, CDR2 FQNEAQ (reference sequence). The CDR3 region has the DNA TGTGCCAGCAGCTTAGTCAGGGAAGAGACCCAGTACTTC. Residues: CASSLVREETQYF.

This chain joins TRBV6-5 and TRBJ2-7; D may be TRBD1 or TRBD2 (5 bases each). The CDR3 length is 13 residues. From germline, CDR1 is MNHEY and CDR2 SVGAGI. V lost 8 bases and J lost 3, with 14 bases in between. In DNA, the CDR3 is TGTGCCAGCGGTATCCGGGACGGCTACGAGCAGTACTTC. It is translated as CASGIRDGYEQYF.

On this clone itself: The sample has other DNA sequences that encode this CDR3 too. The chain recombines TRBV4-1 with TRBJ2-2; 11 bases agree with TRBD2. The germline CDR1 and CDR2 sequences are MGHRA and YSYEKL. CDR3 size: 15 residues. The junction had 0 bases not matched to a gene; V was cut back by 2 bases and J by 4 bases. Here the CDR3 reads CASSQLAGGTGELFF. The CDR3 coding sequence is TGCGCCAGCAGCCAACTAGCGGGAGGCACCGGGGAGCTGTTTTTT.

V is TRBV27 and J is TRBJ1-5; no firm D call. V lost 4 bases, J lost 9 bases, and 16 bases lay in between. This CDR3 contains 14 residues. Germline V gene data show CDR1 as MNHEY and CDR2 as SMNVEV (reference sequence). The CDR3 sequence: CASSSSPVSPPQHF. As DNA, the CDR3 is TGTGCCAGCAGTTCTTCCCCTGTCTCGCCGCCCCAGCATTTT.

The rearrangement links TRBV7-9 to TRBJ2-3, with TRBD2 matching over 9 bases. Germline loops: CDR1 SEHNR, CDR2 FQNEAQ (reference sequence). With V trimmed by 4 bases and J by 4 bases, 9 bases remained unmatched. The CDR3 runs to 16 residues. CDR3 residues: CASSSLLSGSADTQYF. CDR3 nucleotide sequence: TGTGCCAGCAGCTCCCTCCTTAGCGGGAGCGCAGATACGCAGTATTTT.

This sequence joins TRBV27 and TRBJ2-7; TRBD2 is a possible D gene (5 bases). Germline CDR1 is MNHEY and CDR2 is SMNVEV (reference sequence). The V gene lost 0 bases and the J gene lost 6 bases, with 18 bases spanning the gap. The CDR3 is 16 amino acids. The CDR3 here is CASSLSISALGSEQYF. Written as DNA, the CDR3 is TGTGCCAGCAGTTTATCGATCTCCGCCCTGGGGAGCGAGCAGTACTTC.

The CDR3 here is CATSTSGYEQFF. The CDR3 region has the DNA TGTGCCACCTCGACTAGTGGGTATGAGCAGTTCTTC. The chain carries TRBV6-6 and TRBJ2-1; tentatively, D is TRBD2 (6 bases). Germline V gene sequence: CDR1 MNHNY, CDR2 SVGAGI (reference sequence). This CDR3 has 12 amino acids. The V gene lost 10 bases and the J gene lost 8 bases, with 15 bases spanning the gap.

The genes are TRBV6-5 and TRBJ2-2; D unresolved. The CDR3 sequence is 15 residues long. Germline V gene data show CDR1 as MNHEY and CDR2 as SVGAGI. The V gene lost 2 bases and the J gene lost 7 bases, with 14 bases spanning the gap. The CDR3 DNA sequence: TGTGCCAGCAGTTACGGGCCAGGTCTTAACGGGGAGCTGTTTTTT. Amino acid sequence: CASSYGPGLNGELFF.

This clone appeared a single time. The chain couples TRBV27 to TRBJ2-1; D possibly uses TRBD1 or TRBD2 (6 bases each). The germline V gene encodes CDR1 MNHEY and CDR2 SMNVEV (reference sequence). V was shortened by 7 bases and J by 3 bases, with 13 bases between the two germline ends. The CDR3 totals 14 residues. The CDR3 region has the DNA TGTGCCAGCACGCTAGAGGGGGGCTACAATGAGCAGTTCTTC. Translation: CASTLEGGYNEQFF.

The rearrangement joins TRBV2 to TRBJ1-3; 10 bases align to TRBD1. J gave up 3 bases and V 4 bases, and 6 bases lay outside the gene matches. This CDR3 has 16 residues. Germline CDR1 SNHLY, CDR2 FYNNEI. CDR3 DNA: TGTGCCAGCAGTGGACCGGGACAGGGGTTTGGAAACACCATATATTTT. It encodes CASSGPGQGFGNTIYF. Full variable domain (missing parts from reference TRBV2 and TRBJ1-3): EPEVTQTPSHQVTQMGQEVILRCVPISNHLYFYWYRQILGQKVEFLVSFYNNEISEKSEIFDDQFSVERPDGSNFTLKIRSTKLEDSAMYFCASSGPGQGFGNTIYFGEGSWLTVV.

The chain is built from TRBV6-6 and TRBJ1-1; D is unresolved. Germline loops: CDR1 MNHNY, CDR2 SVGAGI (reference sequence). The CDR3 sequence is 15 residues long. The V end was cut by 2 bases, the J end by 4 bases, with 14 bases between. CDR3 sequence (DNA): TGTGCCAGCAGTTACGACCCGGGATTGGGCACTGAAGCTTTCTTT. Amino acids: CASSYDPGLGTEAFF.

With regard to this clone: In the same sample, other DNA sequences code for this CDR3. The rearrangement uses TRBV5-6 and TRBJ2-3; D uncertain. V lost 2 bases and J 2 bases, leaving 9 bases between the germline ends. CDR1 is SGHDT and CDR2 is YYEEEE in the germline V gene. CDR3 length: 14 residues. DNA for the CDR3: TGTGCCAGCAGCTTCGGCGGCTTCACAGATACGCAGTATTTT. Amino acids: CASSFGGFTDTQYF.

The V gene is TRBV10-3, the J gene TRBJ1-2, with no clear D. CDR3 length equals 13 residues. Trimming left V 0 bases short and J 4 bases short, with 6 bases between. Germline V gene data show CDR1 as ENHRY and CDR2 as SYGVKD. The chain's CDR3 is CAISESARYGYTF. In DNA form, the CDR3 reads TGTGCCATCAGTGAGTCGGCGCGCTATGGCTACACCTTC.

Concerning this clone itself: Different DNA sequences within this sample yield the same CDR3. The V call is TRBV27, the J call TRBJ1-1; 7 bases align to TRBD1. V was pared by 4 bases and J by 3 bases, with 2 bases of the junction left unmatched. Germline-derived CDR1 and CDR2 are MNHEY and SMNVEV (reference sequence). This CDR3 is 13 amino acids long. The CDR3 DNA sequence: TGTGCCAGCAGTTGGGACAGAGACACTGAAGCTTTCTTT. Amino acids: CASSWDRDTEAFF.

Concerning this clone itself: This could be a read error, since a much larger clone is one nucleotide away. The sample has other DNA sequences that encode this CDR3 too. The chain has TRBV7-9 and TRBJ1-1; the D gene is possibly TRBD1 (5 bases). From germline, CDR1 is SEHNR and CDR2 FQNEAQ (reference sequence). This CDR3 contains 12 residues. V was pared by 4 bases and J by 3 bases, with 6 bases between. The CDR3 DNA sequence: TGTGCCAGCAGCTGGGGGGACACTGAAGCTTTCTTT. Residues: CASSWGDTEAFF.

The chain recombines TRBV11-2 with TRBJ1-1; D ambiguous. The CDR3 consists of 15 residues. The germline V gene encodes CDR1 SGHAT and CDR2 FQNNGV. Trimming pared 1 base from V and 4 bases from J, leaving 13 bases between. In DNA form, the CDR3 reads TGTGCCAGCAGCTTAGGGCTACGTTTGGGCACTGAAGCTTTCTTT. As protein: CASSLGLRLGTEAFF.